This T cell receptor beta chain was found in a study of blood T cell repertoires in COVID-19. Assay used: immunoSEQ multiplex PCR; TCRdb lists only in-frame clones, some missing. The sample has around 100,000 clones; 75% to 90% are singletons. Germline loops: CDR1 SGHKS, CDR2 YYEKEE (reference sequence). This CDR3 contains 16 residues. V was clipped by 0 bases and J by 8 bases, with 20 bases between them. The chain employs TRBV5-5 and TRBJ1-2, with D hard to call. This sequence originates from a woman aged 40 to 55 with acute or convalescent COVID-19. Source material: peripheral blood. The CDR3 DNA reads TGTGCCAGCAGCTTGGCCCCCCAGGTCGGCCGTGGGGGCTACACCTTC. Protein: CASSLAPQVGRGGYTF. The complete variable domain, with remaining parts taken from reference TRBV5-5 and TRBJ1-2, reads DAGVTQSPTHLIKTRGQQVTLRCSPISGHKSVSWYQQVLGQGPQFIFQYYEKEERGRGNFPDRFSARQFPNYSSELNVNALLLGDSALYLCASSLAPQVGRGGYTFGSGTRLTVV.